This entry describes one T cell receptor beta chain. The antigen is unknown. The table came from immunoSEQ multiplex PCR; TCRdb's copy has only in-frame clones and leaves some out. This table holds tens of thousands of clones, approximately 90% found once. The CDR3 contains 14 residues. Germline V lookup: CDR1 SEHNR, CDR2 FQNEAQ (reference sequence). Trimming took 3 bases from V and 1 from J, leaving 9 bases between them. These data originate in a study of STAT3 mutations in large granular lymphocyte leukemia. Study-level results: At least one immunodominant TCR beta clonotype appeared in every T-cell large granular lymphocyte leukemia patient.

This receptor was taken from a human donor with T large granular lymphocyte leukemia. Some clones in this sample may be carry-over from other donors' samples. This chain connects TRBV7-9 to TRBJ1-1; D ambiguous. The specimen sequenced was PBMCs. DNA for the CDR3: TGTGCCAGCAGCTTGAAGTCATCGAACACTGAAGCTTTCTTT. This gives the protein CASSLKSSNTEAFF.